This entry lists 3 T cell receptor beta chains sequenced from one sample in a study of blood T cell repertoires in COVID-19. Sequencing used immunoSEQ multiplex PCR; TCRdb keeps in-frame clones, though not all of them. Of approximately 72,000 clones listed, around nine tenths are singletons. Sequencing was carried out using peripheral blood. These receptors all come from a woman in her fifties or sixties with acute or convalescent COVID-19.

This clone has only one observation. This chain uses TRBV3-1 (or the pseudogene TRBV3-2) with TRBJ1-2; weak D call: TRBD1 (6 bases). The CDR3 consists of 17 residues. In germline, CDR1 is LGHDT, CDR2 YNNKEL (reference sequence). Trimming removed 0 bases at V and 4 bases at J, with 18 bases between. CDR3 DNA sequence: TGTGCCAGCAGCCAAGATGGGGACACTCGAAACCTCTATGGCTACACCTTC. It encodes CASSQDGDTRNLYGYTF.

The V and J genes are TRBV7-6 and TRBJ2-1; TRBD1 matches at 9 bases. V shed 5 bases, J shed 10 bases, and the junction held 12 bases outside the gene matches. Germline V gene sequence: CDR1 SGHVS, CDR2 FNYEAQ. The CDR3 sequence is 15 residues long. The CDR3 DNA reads TGTGCCAGCAGCGTTGACAGGGGGGAGGCGCGAGAGCAGTTCTTC. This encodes CASSVDRGEAREQFF.

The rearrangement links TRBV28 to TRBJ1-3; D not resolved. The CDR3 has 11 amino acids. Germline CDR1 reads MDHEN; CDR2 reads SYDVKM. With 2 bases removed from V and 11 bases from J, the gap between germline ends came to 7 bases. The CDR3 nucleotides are TGTGCCAGCAGTTTAGCGGCAGCCATATATTTT. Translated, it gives CASSLAAAIYF. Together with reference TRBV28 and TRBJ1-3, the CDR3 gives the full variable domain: DVKVTQSSRYLVKRTGEKVFLECVQDMDHENMFWYRQDPGLGLRLIYFSYDVKMKEKGDIPEGYSVSREKKERFSLILESASTNQTSMYLCASSLAAAIYFGEGSWLTVV.